These T cell receptor beta chains were read from a single sample in a study of blood T cells in healthy people across ages. TCRdb fed the 5' RACE reads into MiXCR, producing one record per CDR3 protein. The profile shows fewer than 600,000 distinct CDR3 sequences, over 25% of them singletons. The same specimen was also included in a second study, on T cells of mothers and their children.

The sequenced sample was blood. These receptors originate from a boy aged 2 to 10 in good health. CDR3s include the opening cysteine and the closing phenylalanine or tryptophan. Fields, in order: J gene, clone size, V gene, D gene, CDR3 protein, CDR3 DNA. The D gene is left open where the match is weak. The size of a clone is reported for some rows only, either as once, few or many, or as a class for expanded clones.

>TRBJ2-5|.|TRBV3-1|TRBD1
CASSHSQTGWFQETQYF
TGTGCCAGCAGCCATTCCCAGACAGGGTGGTTTCAAGAGACCCAGTACTTC
>TRBJ1-2|.|TRBV29-1|.
CSVGPVTNYGYTF
TGCAGCGTTGGCCCAGTCACTAACTATGGCTACACCTTC
>TRBJ2-1|.|TRBV7-2|.
CASSFPIDIATYNEQFF
TGTGCCAGCAGCTTTCCGATAGACATCGCGACCTACAATGAGCAGTTCTTC
>TRBJ2-2|once|TRBV12-3/TRBV12-4|TRBD1
CASAGQAPDTGELFF
TGTGCCAGCGCGGGACAGGCCCCCGACACCGGGGAGCTGTTTTTT
>TRBJ2-5|many|TRBV20-1|.
CSARDLNTALQETQYF
TGCAGTGCTAGAGACCTCAATACAGCGCTCCAAGAGACCCAGTACTTC
>TRBJ2-5|.|TRBV9|.
CASSAGLGIQETQYF
TGTGCCAGCAGCGCGGGACTCGGGATCCAAGAGACCCAGTACTTC
>TRBJ2-7|few|TRBV20-1|.
CSAMENEQYF
TGCAGTGCTATGGAGAACGAGCAGTACTTC
>TRBJ2-7|.|TRBV14|.
CASAGSDPYEQYF
TGTGCCAGCGCGGGGTCTGACCCCTACGAGCAGTACTTC
>TRBJ2-7|few|TRBV12-3/TRBV12-4|.
CASSPPQGTYEQYF
TGTGCCAGCAGTCCACCTCAGGGGACCTACGAGCAGTACTTC
>TRBJ2-7|few|TRBV13|TRBD1
CASSFRGLSEQYF
TGTGCCAGCAGTTTCAGGGGGCTCAGCGAGCAGTACTTC
>TRBJ2-3|.|TRBV7-9|TRBD1
CASSANRGRTDTQYF
TGTGCCAGCAGCGCCAACAGGGGGCGAACAGATACGCAGTATTTT
>TRBJ2-7|.|TRBV29-1|TRBD1
CSAGQGTLYEQYF
TGCAGCGCCGGACAGGGGACCCTCTACGAGCAGTACTTC
>TRBJ1-2|few|TRBV6-5|.
CASHSHGGYTF
TGTGCCAGCCACAGCCATGGAGGCTACACCTTC
>TRBJ2-7|few|TRBV2|.
CASSEARIGEQYF
TGTGCCAGCAGTGAAGCGAGGATCGGTGAGCAGTACTTC
>TRBJ1-5|.|TRBV28|TRBD1
CASSSTGGAYRAKPQHF
TGTGCCAGCAGTTCCACAGGGGGCGCTTACCGAGCAAAGCCCCAGCATTTT
>TRBJ1-1|few|TRBV9|TRBD1
CASSVDWTGGPEAFF
TGTGCCAGCAGCGTAGATTGGACAGGGGGCCCTGAAGCTTTCTTT
>TRBJ2-5|.|TRBV5-1|.
CASSTGKQETQYF
TGCGCCAGCAGCACCGGGAAACAAGAGACCCAGTACTTC
>TRBJ1-1|.|TRBV10-3|.
CAISESSTVRGLDTEAFF
TGTGCCATCAGTGAGTCTAGCACGGTACGGGGGTTGGACACTGAAGCTTTCTTT
>TRBJ2-7|few|TRBV14|TRBD1
CASSSTHGDRSYEQYF
TGTGCCAGCAGCTCAACACACGGGGACAGATCCTACGAGCAGTACTTC
>TRBJ2-7|.|TRBV18|.
CASSPTRDHEQYF
TGTGCCAGCTCACCAACCAGGGACCACGAGCAGTACTTC
>TRBJ1-2|.|TRBV20-1|TRBD1
CSAARDSAYGYTF
TGCAGTGCTGCCCGGGACAGCGCCTATGGCTACACCTTC
>TRBJ1-4|few|TRBV29-1|TRBD1
CSATGDGAEKLFF
TGCAGCGCAACAGGGGATGGGGCTGAAAAACTGTTTTTT
>TRBJ2-5|.|TRBV7-3|.
CASSPSDGLETQYF
TGTGCCAGCAGCCCATCGGACGGCTTAGAGACCCAGTACTTC
>TRBJ2-7|few|TRBV7-9|.
CASSSWTGTAFYEQCF
TGTGCCAGCAGCTCTTGGACCGGGACGGCCTTCTACGAGCAGTGCTTC
>TRBJ2-5|.|TRBV2|.
CASSEVGTTLQETQYF
TGTGCCAGCAGTGAGGTCGGCACCACTCTCCAAGAGACCCAGTACTTC
>TRBJ2-4|few|TRBV20-1|.
CSASPRARRWFAKNIQYF
TGCAGTGCTAGCCCGCGGGCCAGGCGGTGGTTTGCCAAAAACATTCAGTACTTC
>TRBJ2-1|.|TRBV24-1|.
CATSDSPGAEQFF
TGTGCCACCAGTGATTCTCCGGGAGCTGAGCAGTTCTTC
>TRBJ2-7|.|TRBV13|.
CASSERTANYEQYF
TGTGCCAGCAGCGAGAGGACAGCCAACTACGAGCAGTACTTC
>TRBJ2-5|.|TRBV5-1|.
CASSLVGGIQETQYF
TGCGCCAGCAGCTTGGTTGGGGGAATCCAAGAGACCCAGTACTTC
>TRBJ1-5|.|TRBV5-4|.
CASSLGGGFDQPQHF
TGTGCCAGCAGCTTGGGAGGGGGATTTGATCAGCCCCAGCATTTT
>TRBJ2-1|few|TRBV20-1|TRBD2
CSARTRAGGINEQFF
TGCAGTGCTAGGACCCGAGCGGGAGGTATCAATGAGCAGTTCTTC
>TRBJ1-1|.|TRBV5-1|.
CASSLLVGSGTEAFF
TGCGCCAGCAGCTTGTTGGTGGGGTCGGGCACTGAAGCTTTCTTT
>TRBJ1-2|few|TRBV7-6|TRBD1
CASSADRDYGYTF
TGTGCCAGCAGCGCCGACAGGGACTATGGCTACACCTTC
>TRBJ2-5|.|TRBV12-3/TRBV12-4|TRBD2
CASSLRLAGVEFF
TGTGCCAGCAGTTTAAGGCTAGCGGGGGTAGAGTTCTTC
>TRBJ1-4|once|TRBV4-2|.
CASSQDKGDEKLFF
TGTGCCAGCAGCCAAGATAAGGGGGATGAAAAACTGTTTTTT
>TRBJ1-4|.|TRBV4-3|.
CASSQSLPQAEKLFF
TGCGCCAGCAGCCAATCCCTACCCCAGGCGGAAAAACTGTTTTTT
>TRBJ1-5|.|TRBV6-1|.
CASSEWQGNQPQHF
TGTGCCAGCAGTGAATGGCAAGGAAATCAGCCCCAGCATTTT
>TRBJ2-2|many|TRBV10-3|.
CAISESSHYTGELFF
TGTGCCATCAGTGAGTCTTCCCATTACACCGGGGAGCTGTTTTTT
>TRBJ2-5|once|TRBV7-9|TRBD1
CASSRNRGQETQYF
TGTGCCAGCAGCAGAAACAGGGGCCAAGAGACCCAGTACTTC
>TRBJ1-4|.|TRBV12-3/TRBV12-4|TRBD1
CASSPIGTGKNEKLFF
TGTGCCAGCAGCCCGATCGGGACAGGAAAGAATGAAAAACTGTTTTTT
>TRBJ1-2|.|TRBV15|.
CATSPPPAVPRFYGYTF
TGTGCCACCAGCCCCCCGCCGGCCGTCCCTCGATTCTATGGCTACACCTTC